The next 25 T cell receptor beta chains were all read from a single sample in a study of memory CD4+ T cells and cytomegalovirus serostatus. Single viable CD3+CD4+CD8-CD45RO+ cells were sorted as the memory CD4+ T cells. Data came from immunoSEQ multiplex PCR; TCRdb stores just in-frame clones and leaves some out. The data show tens of thousands of clones, with about 81% seen just once and 0.85% to 1.2% held by the top ten. What was sequenced was memory CD4+ T cells from blood. The receptors were sampled from an adult in good health and CMV-seronegative.

By share, this clone counts as medium-sized. CDR3 coding DNA: TGTGCCAGCAGCTCTCCGCCGGGACTAGCGGGAGTACCCTCCTACGAGCAGTACTTC. Translated: CASSSPPGLAGVPSYEQYF. J is TRBJ2-7 and V is TRBV7-2; 14 bases fit TRBD2. The CDR3 length is 19 residues. Looked up from germline, CDR1 is SGHTA and CDR2 is FQGNSA. V was clipped by 4 bases and J by 0 bases; unmatched bases: 11.

This clone was counted only a few times. The V gene is TRBV30, the J gene TRBJ1-1, with no clear D. Germline values: CDR1 GTSNPN, CDR2 SVGIG (reference sequence). V lost 2 bases and J lost 7, with 11 bases in between. This CDR3 has 12 residues. The CDR3 protein is CAWSQNRVEAFF. CDR3 bases: TGTGCCTGGAGTCAGAACAGAGTTGAAGCTTTCTTT.

J is TRBJ2-3 and V is TRBV11-2, with TRBD2 matching 9 bases. From germline, CDR1 is SGHAT and CDR2 FQNNGV. Losses at the gene ends were 8 bases for V and 4 bases for J; bases not matched to a gene: 13. The CDR3 spans 16 residues. The CDR3 nucleotides read TGTGCCAGCTCCGAAGGTAGCGGGAGAGCAGCAGATACGCAGTATTTT. Translated: CASSEGSGRAADTQYF. Based on the CDR3 plus reference TRBV11-2 and TRBJ2-3, the full variable domain is EAGVAQSPRYKIIEKRQSVAFWCNPISGHATLYWYQQILGQGPKLLIQFQNNGVVDDSQLPKDRFSAERLKGVDSTLKIQPAKLEDSAVYLCASSEGSGRAADTQYFGPGTRLTVL.

The chain carries TRBV11-3 and TRBJ2-2, with D tentatively TRBD2 (6 bases). CDR1 SGHNT and CDR2 YENEEA come from the germline V gene. V lost 4 bases to trimming and J lost 5 bases, with 11 bases between them. CDR3 size: 14 residues. CDR3 amino acids: CASSSGSGTGELFF. DNA of the CDR3: TGTGCCAGCAGCTCCGGGAGTGGTACCGGGGAGCTGTTTTTT.

This chain joins TRBV28 and TRBJ1-2; D may be TRBD1 (6 bases). CDR1 and CDR2 (germline): MDHEN, SYDVKM. The V end was cut by 6 bases, the J end by 2 bases, with 16 bases between. The CDR3 consists of 15 residues. The DNA of the CDR3 is TGTGCCAGCAGGAGGGGGGACGGTAAAAACTATGGCTACACCTTC. It specifies CASRRGDGKNYGYTF.

Only a few counts were recorded for this clone. Other DNA sequences in this sample translate to the same CDR3. The chain links TRBV27 to TRBJ2-2, with D possibly TRBD2 on 7 matching bases. The V and J ends lost 8 bases and 5 bases respectively, with 15 bases between them. This CDR3 contains 14 residues. Germline-derived CDR1 and CDR2 are MNHEY and SMNVEV (reference sequence). The CDR3 region is CASGSGGRTGELFF. The DNA of the CDR3 is TGTGCCAGCGGCTCCGGGGGGCGAACCGGGGAGCTGTTTTTT.

CDR3 sequence: CASSGGTGYRSGNTIYF. Here the CDR3 DNA reads TGTGCCAGCAGTGGGGGGACAGGGTACCGGTCTGGAAACACCATATATTTT. The chain combines TRBV2 with TRBJ1-3; TRBD1 agrees at 9 bases. This CDR3 has 17 amino acids. Germline trimming cut 4 bases from V and 1 base from J; bases unmatched to any gene: 8. Germline lookup yields CDR1 SNHLY and CDR2 FYNNEI.

V usage is TRBV7-9 and J usage is TRBJ2-1; 11 nucleotides match TRBD2. The germline CDR1 and CDR2 sequences are SEHNR and FQNEAQ (reference sequence). This CDR3 has 14 residues. V trimming: 5 bases; J trimming: 7 bases; junction bases outside the gene matches: 4. The CDR3 loop reads CASSPWTSGNEQFF. Written as DNA, the CDR3 is TGTGCCAGCAGCCCATGGACTAGCGGGAATGAGCAGTTCTTC.

This chain uses TRBV5-6 with TRBJ1-2; D remains unclear. V lost 0 bases to trimming and J lost 2 bases, with 8 bases between them. In germline, CDR1 is SGHDT, CDR2 YYEEEE. The CDR3 loop spans 14 amino acids. CDR3 nucleotide sequence: TGTGCCAGCAGCTTGGGTACCACCAACTATGGCTACACCTTC. This codes for CASSLGTTNYGYTF.

J is TRBJ1-2 and V is TRBV6-4; maybe TRBD1 (5 bases). Deletions cut 6 bases from V and 9 bases from J, with 11 bases between. Germline-derived CDR1 and CDR2 are MRHNA and SNTAGT. The CDR3 extends over 11 amino acids. The CDR3 DNA reads TGTGCCAGCAGGCACGGGGGGAGCTACACCTTC. Its protein product is CASRHGGSYTF.

The J gene is TRBJ2-1, the V gene TRBV5-8; 10 bases map to TRBD1. The germline V gene encodes CDR1 SGHTS and CDR2 YDEGEE. CDR3 size: 15 residues. V lost 4 bases to trimming and J lost 9 bases; unmatched junction nucleotides: 10. CDR3: CASSRGGTGATEQFF. As DNA, the CDR3 is TGTGCCAGCAGCCGAGGGGGGACAGGGGCCACTGAGCAGTTCTTC.

The V gene is TRBV10-3, the J gene TRBJ2-7; D is ambiguous. The germline CDR1 and CDR2 sequences are ENHRY and SYGVKD. The CDR3 runs to 14 residues. Deletions cut 0 bases from V and 2 bases from J, with 8 bases between. The CDR3 here is CAISESAGTYEQYF. The CDR3 nucleotides are TGTGCCATCAGTGAGTCGGCTGGGACCTACGAGCAGTACTTC.

The chain uses TRBV28 and TRBJ1-2, with 8 bases fitting TRBD1. The V segment lost 3 bases and the J segment 5 bases; nucleotides outside the gene matches: 11. The CDR3 extends over 16 amino acids. CDR1 is MDHEN, CDR2 SYDVKM, per germline. CDR3 protein: CASSLERDRRGYGYTF. The CDR3 DNA reads as TGTGCCAGCAGTTTGGAGCGGGACAGGAGGGGGTATGGCTACACCTTC.

The rearrangement uses TRBV9 and TRBJ1-2; D unresolved. Germline V CDR1 and CDR2: SGDLS, YYNGEE. Trimming left V 3 bases short and J 2 bases short, with 2 bases between. The CDR3 length is 11 residues. The CDR3 region has the DNA TGTGCCAGCAGCGCCAACTATGGCTACACCTTC. Protein sequence: CASSANYGYTF.

The chain uses TRBV6-1 and TRBJ2-3, with D maybe TRBD1 (8 bases). This CDR3 is built from 14 residues. Germline V lookup: CDR1 MNHNS, CDR2 SASEGT. V was cut by 4 bases and J by 4 bases, with 12 bases left in between. This CDR3 reads CASSVTGGADTQYF. DNA for the CDR3: TGTGCCAGCAGTGTAACAGGGGGGGCAGATACGCAGTATTTT.

This chain joins TRBV27 and TRBJ2-5; D is perhaps TRBD1 (6 bases). This CDR3 has 12 amino acids. Germline loops: CDR1 MNHEY, CDR2 SMNVEV (reference sequence). Deletions cut 10 bases from V and 2 bases from J, with 11 bases between. The chain's CDR3 is CATGQLQETQYF. In DNA, the CDR3 is TGTGCCACCGGACAGCTACAAGAGACCCAGTACTTC.

The rearrangement links TRBV7-9 to TRBJ1-3; D uncertain. The CDR3 has 12 amino acids. Germline V lookup: CDR1 SEHNR, CDR2 FQNEAQ (reference sequence). V was clipped by 0 bases and J by 3 bases, with 0 bases between them. The CDR3 nucleotides read TGTGCCAGCAGCTTAGCTGGAAACACCATATATTTT. Translated, it gives CASSLAGNTIYF.

The chain uses TRBV7-9 and TRBJ1-1; D ambiguous. Deletions cut 2 bases from V and 1 base from J, with 8 bases between. CDR3 length: 14 amino acids. Per the germline V gene, CDR1 is SEHNR and CDR2 is FQNEAQ (reference sequence). CDR3 bases: TGTGCCAGCAGCTTAACAACCGGGAACACTGAAGCTTTCTTT. Its translation: CASSLTTGNTEAFF.

This clone was seen only once. The chain links TRBV2 to TRBJ2-3; 7 bases are shared with TRBD2. With V trimmed by 7 bases and J by 0 bases, 7 bases remained unmatched. The CDR3 totals 15 residues. Germline assignment: CDR1 SNHLY and CDR2 FYNNEI. This CDR3 reads CASNSLATSTDTQYF. As DNA, the CDR3 is TGTGCCAGCAACTCACTAGCGACTAGCACAGATACGCAGTATTTT.

The chain combines TRBV10-3 with TRBJ2-3; TRBD2 agrees at 13 bases. This CDR3 comprises 17 residues. Germline CDR1 is ENHRY and CDR2 is SYGVKD. Losses at the gene ends were 6 bases for V and 1 base for J; bases not matched to a gene: 7. CDR3 bases: TGTGCCATCAGATCAGGGACTAGCGGGGCGGGCACAGATACGCAGTATTTT. It encodes CAIRSGTSGAGTDTQYF.

In its sample, this clone was seen once. This sequence joins TRBV5-1 and TRBJ2-7; possibly TRBD1 for D (5 bases). This CDR3 spans 15 amino acids. V gave up 0 bases and J gave up 3 bases, with 13 bases separating them. Germline CDR1 reads SGHRS; CDR2 reads YFSETQ. The CDR3 nucleotides are TGCGCCAGCAGCTTGGAGCCCAACAGGATCTACGAGCAGTACTTC. Translated: CASSLEPNRIYEQYF. Together with reference TRBV5-1 and TRBJ2-7, the CDR3 gives the full variable domain: KAGVTQTPRYLIKTRGQQVTLSCSPISGHRSVSWYQQTPGQGLQFLFEYFSETQRNKGNFPGRFSGRQFSNSRSEMNVSTLELGDSALYLCASSLEPNRIYEQYFGPGTRLTVT.

This clone has just one count. The chain has TRBV10-1 and TRBJ2-5; 16 bases match TRBD2. The CDR3 loop spans 17 amino acids. With 4 bases clipped from V and 5 bases from J, the junction kept 7 bases outside the gene matches. From germline, CDR1 is WNHNN and CDR2 SYGVQD (reference sequence). CDR3 DNA sequence: TGCGCCAGCAGTGCCGGGACTAGCGGGAGGGCCTTCGAGACCCAGTACTTC. It specifies CASSAGTSGRAFETQYF.

This rearrangement joins TRBV11-2 to TRBJ2-7; TRBD2 might be the D (6 bases). V dropped 5 bases and J dropped 0 bases, with 17 bases sitting between them. The CDR3 runs 16 residues. Germline V gene lookup returns CDR1 SGHAT and CDR2 FQNNGV. The CDR3, as DNA: TGTGCCAGCAGCCGATCCGGGACTCTGAGCTCCTACGAGCAGTACTTC. This sequence encodes CASSRSGTLSSYEQYF.

This chain uses TRBV19 with TRBJ1-5, with D perhaps matching TRBD1 (5 bases). The CDR3 loop spans 12 amino acids. V was cut by 2 bases and J by 12 bases, with 11 bases left in between. Per germline, CDR1 LNHDA and CDR2 SQIVND (reference sequence). CDR3 protein: CASSIRPGLQHF. DNA of the CDR3: TGTGCCAGTAGTATAAGGCCGGGGCTCCAGCATTTT. The whole variable domain, remainder taken from reference TRBV19 and TRBJ1-5, is DGGITQSPKYLFRKEGQNVTLSCEQNLNHDAMYWYRQDPGQGLRLIYYSQIVNDFQKGDIAEGYSVSREKKESFPLTVTSAQKNPTAFYLCASSIRPGLQHFGDGTRLSIL.

The rearrangement uses TRBV7-3 and TRBJ2-3; no clear D. Germline CDR1 SGHTA, CDR2 FQGTGA. The CDR3 runs to 13 residues. The germline V and J ends were trimmed by 4 bases and 5 bases, with 10 bases remaining between them. CDR3 region: CASSSTGVDTQYF. The CDR3 DNA follows: TGTGCCAGCAGCTCGACGGGTGTAGATACGCAGTATTTT.